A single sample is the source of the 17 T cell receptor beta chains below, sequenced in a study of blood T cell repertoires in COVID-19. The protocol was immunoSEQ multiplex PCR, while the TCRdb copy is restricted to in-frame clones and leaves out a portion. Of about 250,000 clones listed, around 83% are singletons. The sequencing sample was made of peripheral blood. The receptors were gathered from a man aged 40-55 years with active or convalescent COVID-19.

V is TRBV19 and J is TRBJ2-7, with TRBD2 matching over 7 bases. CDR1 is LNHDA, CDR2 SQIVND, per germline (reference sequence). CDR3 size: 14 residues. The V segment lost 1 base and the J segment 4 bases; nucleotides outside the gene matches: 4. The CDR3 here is CASSIGREAYEQYF. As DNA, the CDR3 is TGTGCCAGTAGTATAGGACGGGAGGCGTACGAGCAGTACTTC.

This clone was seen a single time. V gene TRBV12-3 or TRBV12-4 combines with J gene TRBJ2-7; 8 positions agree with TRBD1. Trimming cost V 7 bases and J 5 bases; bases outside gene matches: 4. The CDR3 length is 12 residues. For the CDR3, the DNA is TGTGCCAGCACCAAGACAGGGGACGAGCAGTACTTC. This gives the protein CASTKTGDEQYF.

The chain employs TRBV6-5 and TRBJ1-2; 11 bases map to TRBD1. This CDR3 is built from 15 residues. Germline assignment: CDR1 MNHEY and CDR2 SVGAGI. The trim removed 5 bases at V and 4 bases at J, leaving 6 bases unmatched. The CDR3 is CASSPGQGAGYGYTF. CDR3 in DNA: TGTGCCAGCAGTCCCGGACAGGGGGCGGGCTATGGCTACACCTTC.

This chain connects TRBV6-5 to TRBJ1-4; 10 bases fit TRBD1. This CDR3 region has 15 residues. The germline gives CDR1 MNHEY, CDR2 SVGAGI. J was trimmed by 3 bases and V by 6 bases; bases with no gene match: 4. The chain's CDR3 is CASSRQGAANEKLFF. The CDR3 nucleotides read TGTGCCAGCAGCCGACAGGGGGCGGCTAATGAAAAACTGTTTTTT.

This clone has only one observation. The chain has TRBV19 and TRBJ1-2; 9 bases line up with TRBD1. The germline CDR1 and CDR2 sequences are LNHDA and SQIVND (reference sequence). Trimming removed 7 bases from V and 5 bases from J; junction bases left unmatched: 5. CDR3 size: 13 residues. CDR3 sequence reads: CASTRTGEYGYTF. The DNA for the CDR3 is TGTGCCAGTACCCGGACAGGGGAATATGGCTACACCTTC.

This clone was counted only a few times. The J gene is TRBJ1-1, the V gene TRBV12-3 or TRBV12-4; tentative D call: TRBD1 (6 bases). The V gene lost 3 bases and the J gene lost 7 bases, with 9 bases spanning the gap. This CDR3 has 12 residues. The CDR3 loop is CASSFQGYEAFF. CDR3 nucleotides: TGTGCCAGCAGTTTCCAGGGGTATGAAGCTTTCTTT.

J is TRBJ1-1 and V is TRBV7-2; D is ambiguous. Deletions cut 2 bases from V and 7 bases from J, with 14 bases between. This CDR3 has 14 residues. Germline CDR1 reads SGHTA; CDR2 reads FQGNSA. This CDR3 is CASSLQSTGSEAFF. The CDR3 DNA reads TGTGCCAGCAGCTTACAGTCAACGGGGAGTGAAGCTTTCTTT.

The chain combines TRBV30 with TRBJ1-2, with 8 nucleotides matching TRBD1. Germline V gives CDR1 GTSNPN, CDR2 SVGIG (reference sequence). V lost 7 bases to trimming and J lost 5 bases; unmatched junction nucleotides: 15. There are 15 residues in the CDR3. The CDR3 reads CALWTGKGPGYGYTF. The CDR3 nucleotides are TGTGCCTTATGGACAGGGAAGGGGCCTGGATATGGCTACACCTTC. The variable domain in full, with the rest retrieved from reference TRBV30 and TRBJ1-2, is SQTIHQWPATLVQPVGSPLSLECTVEGTSNPNLYWYRQAAGRGLQLLFYSVGIGQISSEVPQNLSASRPQDRQFILSSKKLLLSDSGFYLCALWTGKGPGYGYTFGSGTRLTVV.

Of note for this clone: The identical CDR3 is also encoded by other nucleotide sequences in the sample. In DNA, the CDR3 is TGCGCCAGCAGCCAAGATAGTAATAGCAATCAGCCCCAGCATTTT. Translating gives CASSQDSNSNQPQHF. The chain links TRBV4-3 to TRBJ1-5; D gene ambiguous. The CDR3 has 15 residues. Germline-derived CDR1 and CDR2 are LGHNA and YSLEER. Trimming took 0 bases from V and 0 from J, leaving 6 bases between them.

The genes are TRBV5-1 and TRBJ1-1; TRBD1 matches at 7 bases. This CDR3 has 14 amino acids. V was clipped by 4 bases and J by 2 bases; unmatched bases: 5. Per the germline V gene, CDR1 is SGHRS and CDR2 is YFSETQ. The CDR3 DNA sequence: TGCGCCAGCAGCCTCAGACAGGGAAACACTGAAGCTTTCTTT. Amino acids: CASSLRQGNTEAFF.

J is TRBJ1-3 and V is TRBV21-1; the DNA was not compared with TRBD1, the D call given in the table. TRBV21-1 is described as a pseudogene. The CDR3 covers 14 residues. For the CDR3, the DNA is TGTGCCAGCTCGAACAGGGGGCTTGGAAACACCATATATTTT. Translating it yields CASSNRGLGNTIYF.

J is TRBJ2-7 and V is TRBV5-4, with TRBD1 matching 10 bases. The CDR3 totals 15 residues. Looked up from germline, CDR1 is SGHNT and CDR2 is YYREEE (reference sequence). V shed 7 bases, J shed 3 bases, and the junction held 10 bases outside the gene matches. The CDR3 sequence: CASGTGTGVGYEQYF. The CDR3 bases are TGTGCCAGCGGGACCGGGACAGGGGTAGGCTACGAGCAGTACTTC.

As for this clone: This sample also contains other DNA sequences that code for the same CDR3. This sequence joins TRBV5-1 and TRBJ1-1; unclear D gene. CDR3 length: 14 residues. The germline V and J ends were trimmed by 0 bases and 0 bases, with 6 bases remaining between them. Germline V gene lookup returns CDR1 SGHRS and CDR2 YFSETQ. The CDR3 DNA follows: TGCGCCAGCAGCTTGGGACAAATGAACACTGAAGCTTTCTTT. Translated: CASSLGQMNTEAFF. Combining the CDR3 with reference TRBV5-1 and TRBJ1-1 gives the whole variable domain KAGVTQTPRYLIKTRGQQVTLSCSPISGHRSVSWYQQTPGQGLQFLFEYFSETQRNKGNFPGRFSGRQFSNSRSEMNVSTLELGDSALYLCASSLGQMNTEAFFGQGTRLTVV.

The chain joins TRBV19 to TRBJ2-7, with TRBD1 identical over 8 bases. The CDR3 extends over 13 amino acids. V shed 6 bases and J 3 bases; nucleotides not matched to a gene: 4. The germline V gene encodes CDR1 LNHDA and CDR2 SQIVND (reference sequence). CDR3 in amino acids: CASREGQDYEQYF. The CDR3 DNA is TGTGCCAGTAGAGAGGGACAGGACTACGAGCAGTACTTC.

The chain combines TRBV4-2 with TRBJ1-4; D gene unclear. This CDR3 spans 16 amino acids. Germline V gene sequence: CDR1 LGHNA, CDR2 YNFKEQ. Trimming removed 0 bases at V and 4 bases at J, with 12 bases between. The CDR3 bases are TGTGCCAGCAGCCAAGATTCGGGAATAGGTAATGAAAAACTGTTTTTT. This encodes CASSQDSGIGNEKLFF.

CDR3 nucleotide sequence: TGTGCCACCAGCAGAGTGGAGGGGAACACTGAAGCTTTCTTT. Translating it yields CATSRVEGNTEAFF. The rearrangement uses TRBV15 and TRBJ1-1; D is undetermined. CDR1 and CDR2 (germline): LNHNV, YYDKDF (reference sequence). With 1 base removed from V and 1 base from J, the gap between germline ends came to 7 bases. The CDR3 consists of 14 residues.

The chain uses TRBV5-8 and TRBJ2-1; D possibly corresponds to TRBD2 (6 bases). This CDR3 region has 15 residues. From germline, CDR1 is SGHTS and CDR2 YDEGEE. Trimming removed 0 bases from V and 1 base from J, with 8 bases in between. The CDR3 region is CASSLGSGSYNEQFF. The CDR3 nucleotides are TGTGCCAGCAGCTTGGGTAGCGGTTCCTACAATGAGCAGTTCTTC. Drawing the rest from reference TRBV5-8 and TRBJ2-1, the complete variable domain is EAGVTQSPTHLIKTRGQQATLRCSPISGHTSVYWYQQALGLGLQFLLWYDEGEERNRGNFPPRFSGRQFPNYSSELNVNALELEDSALYLCASSLGSGSYNEQFFGPGTRLTVL.